This section outlines one T cell receptor (beta chain) sequence together with its context. Repertoires were generated with immunoSEQ multiplex PCR, while TCRdb's copy carries only in-frame clones and drops some. The profile covers 510,000 or so clones, with approximately 90% appearing a single time and roughly 13% taken by the ten largest. Noted treatment: roughly 20 received Ad26.COV2.S at low or high dose, single or two shots; 5 received placebo; per-sample allocation not given. Each sample was drawn 63 days after the first injection (of vaccine or placebo). Germline V CDR1 and CDR2: LNHNV, YYDKDF (reference sequence). The CDR3 consists of 13 residues. Trimming pared 2 bases from V and 9 bases from J, leaving 14 bases between. The data stem from a study of Ad26.COV2.S vaccination and SARS-CoV-2 variants.

The chain has TRBV15 and TRBJ2-7; D remains unclear. This clonotype was sampled from a person aged 18-60 years who received the Ad26.COV2.S COVID-19 vaccine or a placebo. The specimen was peripheral blood, collected in a trial of Ad26.COV2.S vaccine versus placebo. The CDR3 spells CATSRTPVGVQYF. CDR3 bases: TGTGCCACCAGCAGAACCCCCGTTGGGGTGCAGTACTTC.